This T cell receptor (beta chain) is drawn from a study of T cell responses to AZD1222 COVID-19 vaccine. Repertoires were generated with immunoSEQ multiplex PCR, while TCRdb's copy carries only in-frame clones and drops some. The sample consists of about 110,000 clones, 70% to 90% of them appearing once. Germline V gene data show CDR1 as MGHRA and CDR2 as YSYEKL. Trimming removed 1 base from V and 4 bases from J, with 8 bases in between. The CDR3 runs to 14 residues. The specimen comprised peripheral blood, sampled 28 days after the second AZD1222 dose. The chain carries TRBV4-1 and TRBJ1-5; D uncertain. The sequence was obtained from an adult who received the AZD1222 COVID-19 vaccine. The CDR3 DNA reads as TGCGCCAGCAGCCAAGGAACGGTTAATCAGCCCCAGCATTTT. Its translation is CASSQGTVNQPQHF.